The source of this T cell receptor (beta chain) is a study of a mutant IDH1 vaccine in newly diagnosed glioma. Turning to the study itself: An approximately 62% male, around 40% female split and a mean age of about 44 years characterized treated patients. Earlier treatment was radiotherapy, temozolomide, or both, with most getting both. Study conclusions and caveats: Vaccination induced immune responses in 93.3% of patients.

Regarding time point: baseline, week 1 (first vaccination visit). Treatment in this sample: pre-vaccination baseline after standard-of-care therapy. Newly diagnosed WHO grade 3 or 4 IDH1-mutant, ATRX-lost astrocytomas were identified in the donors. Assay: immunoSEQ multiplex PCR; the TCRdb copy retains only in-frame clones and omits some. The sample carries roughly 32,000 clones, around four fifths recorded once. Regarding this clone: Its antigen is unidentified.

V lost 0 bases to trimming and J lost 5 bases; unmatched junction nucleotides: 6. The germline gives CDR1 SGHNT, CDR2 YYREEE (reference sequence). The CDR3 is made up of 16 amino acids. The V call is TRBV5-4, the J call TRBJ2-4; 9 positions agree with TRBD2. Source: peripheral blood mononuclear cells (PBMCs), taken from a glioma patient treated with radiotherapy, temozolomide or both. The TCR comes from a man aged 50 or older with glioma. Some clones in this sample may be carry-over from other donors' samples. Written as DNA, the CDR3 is TGTGCCAGCAGCTTGGATCTTAGCGGGGGCCAAAACATTCAGTACTTC. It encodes CASSLDLSGGQNIQYF.